These 4 T cell receptor beta chains share one sample of origin, sequenced in a study of regulatory T cells in long-lasting Graves disease. Assembly of TCR beta libraries relied on iRepertoire HTBI primers together with Arm-PCR of CDR3 regions. Using its own MiXCR run on the multiplex PCR reads, TCRdb lists one record per CDR3 protein. The table shows about 610,000 distinct CDR3 sequences, with about 15% occurring only once. Time point of the sample: newly diagnosed GD, antithyroid drugs for less than 3 months. Extracted RNA from PBMCs served as the source of the TCR library. These records were also assigned to another study, of T cells in Graves' hyperthyroidism and ophthalmopathy.

Specimen: peripheral blood mononuclear cells (PBMCs), collected at new diagnosis, from a patient treated with antithyroid drugs. Source of these receptors: a man younger than 35 with Graves disease.

In this sample, this clonotype turned up many times. The rearrangement joins TRBV7-9 to TRBJ1-5, with D possibly matching TRBD1 (5 bases). Trimming took 1 base from V and 1 from J, leaving 14 bases between them. CDR3 length: 17 amino acids. The germline gives CDR1 SEHNR, CDR2 FQNEAQ (reference sequence). CDR3 region: CASSLGVGTGSNQPQHF. In DNA form, the CDR3 reads TGTGCCAGCAGCTTAGGAGTTGGGACGGGGAGCAATCAGCCCCAGCATTTT. The whole variable domain, filled in from reference TRBV7-9 and TRBJ1-5, reads DTGVSQNPRHKITKRGQNVTFRCDPISEHNRLYWYRQTLGQGPEFLTYFQNEAQLEKSRLLSDRFSAERPKGSFSTLEIQRTEQGDSAMYLCASSLGVGTGSNQPQHFGDGTRLSIL.

In its sample, this clonotype was seen a few times. The rearrangement joins TRBV2 to TRBJ1-2; D gene unclear. This CDR3 region has 13 residues. The V gene lost 1 base and the J gene lost 4 bases, with 7 bases spanning the gap. The germline V gene encodes CDR1 SNHLY and CDR2 FYNNEI. The CDR3 region has the DNA TGTGCCAGCAGTGAAGGGATTACCTATGGCTACACCTTC. Its translation is CASSEGITYGYTF.

This chain connects TRBV10-3 to TRBJ2-1; D call uncertain. The CDR3 spans 16 residues. Trimming took off 2 bases at V and 0 bases at J, with 11 bases between the two ends. Per germline, CDR1 ENHRY and CDR2 SYGVKD. The CDR3 DNA reads as TGTGCCATCAGTGAGGCCACAGCTAGCTCCTACAATGAGCAGTTCTTC. It codes for CAISEATASSYNEQFF.

This chain uses TRBV20-1 with TRBJ2-1; 7 positions agree with TRBD2. V was clipped by 3 bases and J by 4 bases; unmatched bases: 6. CDR1 DFQATT and CDR2 SNEGSKA come from the germline V gene (reference sequence). CDR3 length: 14 amino acids. CDR3 in DNA: TGCAGTGCTAGGGGGAGGGGAAGGTACAATGAGCAGTTCTTC. This codes for CSARGRGRYNEQFF.